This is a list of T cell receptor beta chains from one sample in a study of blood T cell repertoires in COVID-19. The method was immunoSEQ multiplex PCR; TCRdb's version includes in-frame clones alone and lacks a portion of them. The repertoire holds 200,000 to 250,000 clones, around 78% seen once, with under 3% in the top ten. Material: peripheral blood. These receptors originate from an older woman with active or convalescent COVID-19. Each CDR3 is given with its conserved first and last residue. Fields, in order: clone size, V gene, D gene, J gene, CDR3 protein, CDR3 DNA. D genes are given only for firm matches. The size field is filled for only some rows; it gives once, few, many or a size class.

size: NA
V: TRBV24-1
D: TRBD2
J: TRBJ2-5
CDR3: CATSDWTSGHGTQYF
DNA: TGTGCCACCAGTGATTGGACTAGCGGGCACGGGACCCAGTACTTC

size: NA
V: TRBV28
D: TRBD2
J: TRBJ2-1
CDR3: CASSLYRAGGRYNEQFF
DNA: TGTGCCAGCAGTTTATATCGGGCGGGGGGGCGATACAATGAGCAGTTCTTC

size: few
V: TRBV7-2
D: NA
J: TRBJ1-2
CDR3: CASSPEGGNYGYTF
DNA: TGTGCCAGCAGCCCAGAGGGGGGGAACTATGGCTACACCTTC

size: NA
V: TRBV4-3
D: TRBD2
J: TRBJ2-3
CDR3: CASSQDMFGTSNSQGVYF
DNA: TGCGCCAGCAGCCAAGATATGTTTGGGACTAGTAACTCCCAAGGAGTGTATTTT

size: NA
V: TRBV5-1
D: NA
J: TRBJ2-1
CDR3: CASSLGSGNEQFF
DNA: TGCGCCAGCAGCCTAGGATCTGGCAATGAGCAGTTCTTC

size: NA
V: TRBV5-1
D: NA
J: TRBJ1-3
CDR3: CASSLEGQPSSGNTIYF
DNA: TGCGCCAGCAGCTTAGAAGGACAGCCGAGCTCTGGAAACACCATATATTTT

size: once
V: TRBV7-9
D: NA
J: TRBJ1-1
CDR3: CASSSYIQTEAFF
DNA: TGTGCCAGCAGCTCGTACATCCAAACTGAAGCTTTCTTT

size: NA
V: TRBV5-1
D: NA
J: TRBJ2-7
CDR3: CASSSQGWSDEQYF
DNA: TGCGCCAGCAGCTCACAGGGTTGGTCGGACGAGCAGTACTTC

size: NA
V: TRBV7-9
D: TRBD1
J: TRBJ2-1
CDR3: CASSPRTGSYNEQFF
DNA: TGTGCCAGCAGCCCCCGGACAGGGTCCTACAATGAGCAGTTCTTC

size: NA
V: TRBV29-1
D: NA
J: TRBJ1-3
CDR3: CSVETGVGNTIYF
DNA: TGCAGCGTTGAGACAGGTGTCGGAAACACCATATATTTT

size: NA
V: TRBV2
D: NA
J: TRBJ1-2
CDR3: CASSEGTGLDSYTF
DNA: TGTGCCAGCAGCGAAGGAACAGGGTTAGATAGCTACACCTTC

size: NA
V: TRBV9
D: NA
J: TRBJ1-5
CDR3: CASSVDSGQPQHF
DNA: TGTGCCAGCAGCGTAGATTCCGGGCAGCCCCAGCATTTT

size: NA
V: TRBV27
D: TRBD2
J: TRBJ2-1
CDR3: CASSLRTSGTLTYNEQFF
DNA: TGTGCCAGCAGTCTAAGGACTAGCGGGACCCTAACCTACAATGAGCAGTTCTTC

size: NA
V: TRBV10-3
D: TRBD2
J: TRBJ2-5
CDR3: CAIQAGGQETQYF
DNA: TGTGCCATCCAGGCGGGGGGCCAAGAGACCCAGTACTTC

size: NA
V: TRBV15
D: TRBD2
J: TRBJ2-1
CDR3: CATSAGLADGNEQFF
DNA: TGTGCCACCAGCGCGGGACTAGCGGACGGCAATGAGCAGTTCTTC

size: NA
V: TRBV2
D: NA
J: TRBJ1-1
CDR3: CASSDRVNTEAFF
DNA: TGTGCCAGCAGTGACAGGGTGAACACTGAAGCTTTCTTT

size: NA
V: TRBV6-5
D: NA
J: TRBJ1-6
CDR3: CASSRGGDNSPLHF
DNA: TGTGCCAGCAGTAGAGGGGGGGATAATTCACCCCTCCACTTT

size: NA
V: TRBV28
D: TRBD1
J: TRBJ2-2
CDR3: CASSFPPPGQLYTGELFF
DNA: TGTGCCAGCAGTTTTCCCCCCCCGGGACAGCTATACACCGGGGAGCTGTTTTTT

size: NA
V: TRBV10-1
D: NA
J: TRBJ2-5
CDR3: CASSESGQNQETQYF
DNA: TGCGCCAGCAGTGAGTCGGGACAAAACCAAGAGACCCAGTACTTC

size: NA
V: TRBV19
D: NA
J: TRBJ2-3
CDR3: CASSLELTDTQYF
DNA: TGTGCCAGTAGCCTCGAACTCACAGATACGCAGTATTTT

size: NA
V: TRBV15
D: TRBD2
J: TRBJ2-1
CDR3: CATSRGREGSLNEQFF
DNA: TGTGCCACCAGCAGAGGGCGGGAGGGCTCCCTCAATGAGCAGTTCTTC

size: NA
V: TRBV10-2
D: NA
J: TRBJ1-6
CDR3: CASSESGLSPLHF
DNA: TGCGCCAGCAGTGAGTCGGGGCTTTCACCCCTCCACTTT

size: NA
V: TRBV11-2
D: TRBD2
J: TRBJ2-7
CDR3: CASSADPIIAGGPYEQYF
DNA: TGTGCCAGCAGCGCGGACCCAATAATAGCGGGAGGGCCCTACGAGCAGTACTTC

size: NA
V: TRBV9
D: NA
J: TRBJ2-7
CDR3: CASSVGPSSYEQYF
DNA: TGTGCCAGCAGCGTAGGGCCTAGCTCCTACGAGCAGTACTTC

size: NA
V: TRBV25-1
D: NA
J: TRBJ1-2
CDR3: CASSTTGSYTF
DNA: TGTGCCAGCAGTACTACCGGCAGTTACACCTTC

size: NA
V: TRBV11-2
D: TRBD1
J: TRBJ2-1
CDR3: CASSPWTGGEDEQFF
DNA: TGTGCCAGCAGCCCCTGGACAGGGGGCGAGGATGAGCAGTTCTTC

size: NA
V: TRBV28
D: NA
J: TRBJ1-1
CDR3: CASSLGGWNTEAFF
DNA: TGTGCCAGCAGTTTAGGAGGGTGGAACACTGAAGCTTTCTTT

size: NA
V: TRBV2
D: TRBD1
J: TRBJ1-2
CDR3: CASSGRSGTVSYGYTF
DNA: TGTGCCAGCAGTGGTAGATCCGGGACAGTGAGCTATGGCTACACCTTC

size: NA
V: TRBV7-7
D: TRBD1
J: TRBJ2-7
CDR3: CASSLGTGGLDEQYF
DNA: TGTGCCAGCAGCTTAGGGACAGGGGGCCTCGACGAGCAGTACTTC

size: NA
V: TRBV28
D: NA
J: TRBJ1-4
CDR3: CASSFGGSGNEKLFF
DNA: TGTGCCAGCAGTTTCGGCGGGAGCGGTAATGAAAAACTGTTTTTT

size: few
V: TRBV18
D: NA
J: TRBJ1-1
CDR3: CASSPSVTEAFF
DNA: TGTGCCAGCTCACCATCAGTGACTGAAGCTTTCTTT

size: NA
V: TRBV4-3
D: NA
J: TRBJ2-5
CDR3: CASSQDSVLQGGTQYF
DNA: TGCGCCAGCAGCCAAGACAGTGTCCTTCAAGGCGGGACCCAGTACTTC

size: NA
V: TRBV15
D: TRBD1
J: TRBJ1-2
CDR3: CATSRDPGGNYGYTF
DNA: TGTGCCACCAGCAGAGATCCAGGGGGTAACTATGGCTACACCTTC

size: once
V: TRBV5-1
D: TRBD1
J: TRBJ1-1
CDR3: CASSSTGAGNTEAFF
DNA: TGCGCCAGCAGCTCGACAGGGGCTGGGAACACTGAAGCTTTCTTT

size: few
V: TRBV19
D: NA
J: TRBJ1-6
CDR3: CASGHYNSPLHF
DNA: TGTGCCAGCGGACACTATAATTCACCCCTCCACTTT

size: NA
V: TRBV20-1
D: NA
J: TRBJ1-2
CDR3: CSARVGDGYTF
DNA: TGCAGTGCTAGAGTAGGGGATGGCTACACCTTC

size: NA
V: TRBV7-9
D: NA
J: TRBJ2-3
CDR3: CASSLGTPTSTDTQYF
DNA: TGTGCCAGCAGCCTAGGGACTCCAACCTCGACAGATACGCAGTATTTT

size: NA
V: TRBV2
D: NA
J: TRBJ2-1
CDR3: CASRRQADNEQFF
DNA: TGTGCCAGCAGGAGACAGGCCGACAATGAGCAGTTCTTC

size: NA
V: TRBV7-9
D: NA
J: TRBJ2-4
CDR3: CASSARASAKNIQYF
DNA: TGTGCCAGCAGCGCGAGGGCTTCTGCCAAAAACATTCAGTACTTC

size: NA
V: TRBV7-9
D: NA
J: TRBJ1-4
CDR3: CASSLGAPGPGGILFF
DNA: TGTGCCAGCAGCCTAGGGGCCCCGGGCCCCGGAGGGATACTGTTTTTT

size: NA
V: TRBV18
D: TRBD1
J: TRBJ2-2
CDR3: CASSPGQYTGELFF
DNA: TGTGCCAGCTCACCGGGACAGTACACCGGGGAGCTGTTTTTT

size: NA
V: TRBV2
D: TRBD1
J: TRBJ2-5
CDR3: CASSIQGQGGPQYF
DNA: TGTGCCAGCAGTATTCAAGGACAGGGGGGGCCCCAGTACTTC

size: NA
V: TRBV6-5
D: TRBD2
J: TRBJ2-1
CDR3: CASSYFTSGINEQFF
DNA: TGTGCCAGCAGTTACTTTACTAGCGGGATTAATGAGCAGTTCTTC

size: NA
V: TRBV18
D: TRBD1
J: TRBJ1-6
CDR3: CASSQDRNNSPLHF
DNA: TGTGCCAGCTCACAGGACAGGAATAATTCACCCCTCCACTTT

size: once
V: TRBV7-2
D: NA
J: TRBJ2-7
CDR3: CASSLATSSYEQYF
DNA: TGTGCCAGCAGCTTAGCTACGAGCTCCTACGAGCAGTACTTC

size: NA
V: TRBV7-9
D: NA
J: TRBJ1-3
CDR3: CASPTDTSGGNTIYF
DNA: TGTGCCAGCCCGACAGATACCTCAGGGGGAAACACCATATATTTT

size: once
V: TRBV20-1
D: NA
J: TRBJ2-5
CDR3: CSASQETQYF
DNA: TGCAGTGCATCGCAAGAGACCCAGTACTTC

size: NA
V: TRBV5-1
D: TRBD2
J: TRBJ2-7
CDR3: CASSSTSGRLREQYF
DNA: TGCGCCAGCAGCTCGACTAGCGGCCGGCTTCGCGAGCAGTACTTC

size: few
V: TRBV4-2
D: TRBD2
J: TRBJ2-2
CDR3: CASSQGLADTGELFF
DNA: TGTGCCAGCAGCCAAGGACTAGCGGACACCGGGGAGCTGTTTTTT

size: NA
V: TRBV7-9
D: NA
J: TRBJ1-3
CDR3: CASSQGHLSPNTIYF
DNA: TGTGCCAGCAGCCAGGGACACCTATCCCCAAACACCATATATTTT

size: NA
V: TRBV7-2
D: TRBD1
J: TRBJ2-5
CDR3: CASSLWETGLLGDGGTQYF
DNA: TGTGCCAGCAGCTTATGGGAGACAGGGCTCTTGGGGGATGGGGGGACCCAGTACTTC

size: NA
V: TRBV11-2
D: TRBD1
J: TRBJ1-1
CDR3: CASSSGDRNTEAFF
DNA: TGTGCCAGCAGCTCGGGGGACAGAAACACTGAAGCTTTCTTT

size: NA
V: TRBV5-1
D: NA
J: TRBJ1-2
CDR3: CASSLGVTVYGYTF
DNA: TGCGCCAGCAGCTTGGGTGTGACAGTCTATGGCTACACCTTC

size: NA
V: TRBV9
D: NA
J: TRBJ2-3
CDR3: CASSAGVLTDTQYF
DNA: TGTGCCAGCAGCGCAGGGGTTCTCACAGATACGCAGTATTTT

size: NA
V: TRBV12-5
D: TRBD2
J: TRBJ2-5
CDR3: CASGLGLAGTQETQYF
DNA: TGTGCTAGTGGTTTGGGCCTAGCGGGGACCCAAGAGACCCAGTACTTC

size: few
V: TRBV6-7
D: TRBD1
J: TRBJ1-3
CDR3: CASSPGTGETGNTIYF
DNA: TGTGCCAGCAGCCCCGGGACAGGGGAGACTGGAAACACCATATATTTT

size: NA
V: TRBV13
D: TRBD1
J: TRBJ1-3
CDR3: CASSLSGDRTPGNTIYF
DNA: TGTGCCAGCAGCCTTAGTGGGGACAGAACTCCTGGAAACACCATATATTTT

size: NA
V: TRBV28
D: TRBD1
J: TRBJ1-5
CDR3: CASSSPDRGQVEQPQHF
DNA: TGTGCCAGCAGTTCCCCGGACAGGGGGCAGGTGGAGCAGCCCCAGCATTTT

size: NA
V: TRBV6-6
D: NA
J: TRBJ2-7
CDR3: CASSYSTGYYEQYF
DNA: TGTGCCAGCAGTTACTCGACCGGGTACTACGAGCAGTACTTC